A single sample is the source of the 17 T cell receptor beta chains below, sequenced in a study of CD8+CD57+ T cells in acquired aplastic anemia. It was patients with CD8+CD57+ cell expansion by flow cytometry who were chosen for sequencing. Genomic DNA provided the template from which TCR beta VDJ and CDR3 profiles were obtained. One entry per CDR3 protein results from TCRdb running MiXCR on the reads. The table records just over 450,000 distinct CDR3 sequences, approximately 32% of them present only once. Sequences were obtained from sorted CD4+, CD8+, or CD8+CD57+ T cells (not recorded which) from PBMCs. The receptors shown here come from a human donor with aplastic anemia.

This clonotype was observed many times. The chain couples TRBV20-1 to TRBJ2-1, with 8 bases matching TRBD2. This CDR3 is built from 13 residues. Germline V lookup: CDR1 DFQATT, CDR2 SNEGSKA (reference sequence). The J segment lost 4 bases and the V segment lost 3 bases, leaving 2 bases of the junction unmatched. The CDR3 spells CSARGLVYNEQFF. CDR3 in DNA: TGCAGTGCTAGGGGACTAGTGTACAATGAGCAGTTCTTC.

The chain recombines TRBV19 with TRBJ1-2, with a possible D match to TRBD1 (6 bases). Germline V gene data show CDR1 as LNHDA and CDR2 as SQIVND (reference sequence). The CDR3 consists of 14 residues. V lost 0 bases, J lost 3 bases, and 8 bases lay in between. The CDR3 DNA sequence: TGTGCCAGTAGTATAGACAGGGGCTACTATGGCTACACCTTC. Amino acid sequence: CASSIDRGYYGYTF.

Many counts were recorded for this clonotype. V and J are TRBV7-6 and TRBJ2-1; TRBD2 aligns across 13 bases. The CDR3 extends over 16 amino acids. V trimming: 1 base; J trimming: 7 bases; junction bases outside the gene matches: 4. Germline V gene data show CDR1 as SGHVS and CDR2 as FNYEAQ. In DNA, the CDR3 is TGTGCCAGCAGCTTAGTGGGGACTAGCGGGGCAAATGAGCAGTTCTTC. Its translation: CASSLVGTSGANEQFF.

This clonotype was observed at least ten times. The CDR3 spells CAISAQGFSDAEAFF. The CDR3 region has the DNA TGTGCCATCAGTGCACAGGGTTTTAGTGACGCTGAAGCTTTCTTT. The chain combines TRBV10-3 with TRBJ1-1; D may be TRBD1 (6 bases). The germline V gene has CDR1 ENHRY and CDR2 SYGVKD. This CDR3 is built from 15 residues. V was trimmed by 4 bases and J by 6 bases, leaving 18 bases between them.

This clonotype was recorded at least ten times. The chain employs TRBV2 and TRBJ1-4; TRBD1 matches at 9 bases. CDR3 length equals 15 residues. Germline trimming cut 2 bases from V and 8 bases from J; bases unmatched to any gene: 6. Germline CDR1 is SNHLY and CDR2 is FYNNEI. DNA for the CDR3: TGTGCCAGCAGTGAACGGACAGGGGTAGGCGAAAAACTGTTTTTT. Its translation: CASSERTGVGEKLFF.

V is TRBV19 and J is TRBJ1-1; the D gene is possibly TRBD1 (6 bases). Trimming took 3 bases from V and 4 from J, leaving 15 bases between them. The CDR3 sequence is 15 residues long. Per germline, CDR1 LNHDA and CDR2 SQIVND (reference sequence). CDR3 sequence (DNA): TGTGCCAGTAGTATTCCAGCAGGGGAGAGCACTGAAGCTTTCTTT. This sequence encodes CASSIPAGESTEAFF.

This clonotype was counted at least ten times. The V and J genes are TRBV25-1 and TRBJ2-3, with 9 positions matching TRBD1. Germline V gives CDR1 MGHDK, CDR2 SYGVNS. With V trimmed by 6 bases and J by 12 bases, 7 bases remained unmatched. The length of the CDR3 is 12 residues. CDR3 sequence: CASRMTGGPQYF. CDR3 DNA: TGTGCCAGCAGGATGACAGGGGGGCCCCAGTATTTT.

The rearrangement uses TRBV5-4 and TRBJ1-6; D gene unclear. The CDR3 contains 13 residues. Germline V gives CDR1 SGHNT, CDR2 YYREEE (reference sequence). V dropped 5 bases and J dropped 7 bases, with 10 bases sitting between them. The CDR3 nucleotides read TGTGCCAGCAGACTTGCGGCGAATTCACCCCTCCACTTT. This gives the protein CASRLAANSPLHF. The whole variable domain, remainder taken from reference TRBV5-4 and TRBJ1-6, is ETGVTQSPTHLIKTRGQQVTLRCSSQSGHNTVSWYQQALGQGPQFIFQYYREEENGRGNFPPRFSGLQFPNYSSELNVNALELDDSALYLCASRLAANSPLHFGNGTRLTVT.

About this clonotype: Its ends do not fully match the called genes, so a read error is possible. The gene calls are TRBV20-1 and TRBJ2-1; 8 positions match TRBD2. Germline CDR1 reads DFQATT; CDR2 reads SNEGSKA (reference sequence). This CDR3 contains 19 residues. In DNA form, the CDR3 reads TGCAGTGCCAGAGGGGGACTAGGGGGAGGTCTGTCCTCCTACAATGAGCAGTTCTTC. This encodes CSARGGLGGGLSSYNEQFF.

The V call is TRBV7-9, the J call TRBJ2-1; TRBD2 matches at 9 bases. CDR1 is SEHNR, CDR2 FQNEAQ, per germline (reference sequence). V shed 5 bases and J 9 bases; nucleotides not matched to a gene: 8. This CDR3 has 14 residues. The CDR3 here is CASSIISGSGEQFF. In DNA form, the CDR3 reads TGTGCCAGCAGCATAATTAGCGGGAGCGGTGAGCAGTTCTTC.

This chain joins TRBV27 and TRBJ2-3; D is uncertain. Trimming removed 0 bases from V and 0 bases from J, with 10 bases in between. Per germline, CDR1 MNHEY and CDR2 SMNVEV (reference sequence). The CDR3 consists of 16 residues. The CDR3 bases are TGTGCCAGCAGTTTATCGGAACGATTAAGCACAGATACGCAGTATTTT. Its protein product is CASSLSERLSTDTQYF.

Note on this clonotype: This sequence may be a read error, since a much larger clone differs from it by one base. This is likely a read error, given that the CDR3 carries no conserved phenylalanine or tryptophan at its end. The chain joins TRBV2 to TRBJ2-7, with D unclear. Germline V gene sequence: CDR1 SNHLY, CDR2 FYNNEI. CDR3 size: 11 residues. V was clipped by 6 bases and J by 5 bases, with 8 bases between them. CDR3 sequence: CASSKLDEQYL. In DNA form, the CDR3 reads TGTGCCAGCAGCAAATTGGACGAGCAGTACCTC.

This clonotype occurred many times. The V call is TRBV7-6, the J call TRBJ1-2, with D maybe TRBD1 (5 bases). With 2 bases removed from V and 8 bases from J, the gap between germline ends came to 12 bases. There are 13 residues in the CDR3. CDR1 and CDR2 from the germline V gene are SGHVS and FNYEAQ. CDR3 coding DNA: TGTGCCAGCAGCTTATATCCGGGGCCCGGCTACACCTTC. Translation: CASSLYPGPGYTF. The whole variable domain, remainder taken from reference TRBV7-6 and TRBJ1-2, is GAGVSQSPRYKVTKRGQDVALRCDPISGHVSLYWYRQALGQGPEFLTYFNYEAQQDKSGLPNDRFSAERPEGSISTLTIQRTEQRDSAMYRCASSLYPGPGYTFGSGTRLTVV.

The rearrangement uses TRBV29-1 and TRBJ1-1; D gene unclear. V gave up 6 bases and J gave up 4 bases, with 15 bases separating them. The germline V gene encodes CDR1 SQVTM and CDR2 ANQGSEA. The CDR3 totals 13 residues. The CDR3 here is CSVSRRVGTEAFF. Here the CDR3 DNA reads TGCAGCGTCTCAAGGAGGGTTGGCACTGAAGCTTTCTTT.

The CDR3 reads CASSQGVGGRAPQHF. The CDR3 nucleotides read TGTGCCAGCAGCCAAGGCGTAGGAGGAAGGGCGCCCCAGCATTTT. The rearrangement uses TRBV3-1 and TRBJ1-5; D gene uncertain. The ends were cut back, 1 base at V and 9 bases at J, with 16 bases in the middle. The germline V gene has CDR1 LGHDT and CDR2 YNNKEL (reference sequence). This CDR3 spans 15 amino acids.

The chain links TRBV2 to TRBJ2-7; 10 positions match TRBD2. V shed 6 bases, J shed 3 bases, and the junction held 8 bases outside the gene matches. This CDR3 is built from 15 residues. Germline CDR1 and CDR2: SNHLY and FYNNEI. CDR3 sequence reads: CASSQPSGGSYEQYF. The CDR3 DNA is TGTGCCAGCAGCCAACCTAGCGGGGGAAGCTACGAGCAGTACTTC.

About this clonotype itself: With a much larger clone just one base away, this may be a read error. CDR3 residues: CAGSQDMDNEQFF. The CDR3 coding sequence is TGTGCCGGCAGCCAAGACATGGACAATGAGCAGTTCTTC. The chain has TRBV7-3 and TRBJ2-1; no definite D call. CDR1 and CDR2 (germline): SGHTA, FQGTGA. This CDR3 comprises 13 residues.